Sequencing of this T cell receptor (beta chain) was carried out in a study of shared clonotypes between healthy human individuals. Study as a whole: Aged 18 to 49, the donors were two women and a few men.

Ten immunoSEQ deep assay plates were used by the authors to sequence unsorted PBMC DNA. The assay was immunoSEQ multiplex PCR, and TCRdb's table has in-frame clones only and misses some. Seen here are about 480,000 clones, about four fifths observed once, and the top ten hold over 10%. This clonotype was sampled from a woman aged 40-49 years in good health. Some clones in this sample may be carry-over from other donors' samples. Input material: PBMCs.

The CDR3, as DNA: TGTGCCAGTAGTACCCAAAGACAGACAACTAATGAAAAACTGTTTTTT. Its translation is CASSTQRQTTNEKLFF. The chain employs TRBV19 and TRBJ1-4; D is possibly TRBD1 (5 bases). Germline values: CDR1 LNHDA, CDR2 SQIVND (reference sequence). Trimming pared 4 bases from V and 0 bases from J, leaving 12 bases between. The CDR3 totals 16 residues.